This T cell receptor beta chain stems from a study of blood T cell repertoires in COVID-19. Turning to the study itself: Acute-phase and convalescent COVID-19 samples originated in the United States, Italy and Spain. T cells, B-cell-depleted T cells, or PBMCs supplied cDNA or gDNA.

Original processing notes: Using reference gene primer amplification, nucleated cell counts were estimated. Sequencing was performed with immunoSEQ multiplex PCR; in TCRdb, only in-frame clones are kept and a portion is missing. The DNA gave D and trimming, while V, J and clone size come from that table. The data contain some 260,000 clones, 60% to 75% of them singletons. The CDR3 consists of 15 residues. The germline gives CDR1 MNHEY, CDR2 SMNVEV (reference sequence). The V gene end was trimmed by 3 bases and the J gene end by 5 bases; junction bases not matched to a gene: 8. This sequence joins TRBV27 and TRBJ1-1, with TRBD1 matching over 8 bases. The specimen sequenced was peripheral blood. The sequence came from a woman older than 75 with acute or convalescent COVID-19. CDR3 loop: CASSFSLQGATEAFF. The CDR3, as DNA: TGTGCCAGCAGTTTCTCATTGCAGGGGGCAACTGAAGCTTTCTTT.